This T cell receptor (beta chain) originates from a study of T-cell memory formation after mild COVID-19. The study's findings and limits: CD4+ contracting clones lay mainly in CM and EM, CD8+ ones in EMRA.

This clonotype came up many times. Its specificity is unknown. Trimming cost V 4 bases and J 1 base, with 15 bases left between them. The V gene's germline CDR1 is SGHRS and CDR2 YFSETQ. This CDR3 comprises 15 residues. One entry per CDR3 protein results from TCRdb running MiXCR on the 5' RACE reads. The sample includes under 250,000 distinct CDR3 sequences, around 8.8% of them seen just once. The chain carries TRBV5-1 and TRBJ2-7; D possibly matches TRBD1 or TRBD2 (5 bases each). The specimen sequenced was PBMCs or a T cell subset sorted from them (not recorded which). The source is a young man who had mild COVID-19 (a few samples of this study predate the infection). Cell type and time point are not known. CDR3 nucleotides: TGCGCCAGCAGCCTGGGTGGGACCTCGTCCTACGAGCAGTACTTC. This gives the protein CASSLGGTSSYEQYF.